Below, 16 T cell receptor beta chains from the same sample are listed, as sequenced in a study of long-term antiretroviral therapy in people with HIV. This was the immunoSEQ v3.0 assay at survey level. TCRdb keeps only in-frame clones here, not all; method: immunoSEQ multiplex PCR. The repertoire holds approximately 21,000 clones, with over 60% as singletons. Sequencing was performed on unsorted PBMCs, taken 0.5 years before starting antiretroviral therapy. The source is a man between 18 and 35 years old with HIV.

The chain is built from TRBV27 and TRBJ2-1; possibly TRBD1 for D (8 bases). The CDR3 has 15 amino acids. Per germline, CDR1 MNHEY and CDR2 SMNVEV (reference sequence). The V end lost 6 bases, the J end lost 6 bases, and 18 bases lay between the germline ends. The CDR3 spells CASSSRTGRGNEQFF. Written as DNA, the CDR3 is TGTGCCAGCAGCTCTAGGACAGGGAGGGGCAATGAGCAGTTCTTC.

The count of this clone is one. The chain combines TRBV15 with TRBJ2-1; 11 bases are a match to TRBD2. This CDR3 has 18 amino acids. Germline CDR1 and CDR2: LNHNV and YYDKDF (reference sequence). V lost 0 bases and J lost 7; bases outside the gene matches: 11. The CDR3 spells CATSRDPPTSGRWNEQFF. The CDR3 DNA reads as TGTGCCACCAGCAGAGATCCCCCCACTAGCGGGAGATGGAATGAGCAGTTCTTC.

The chain uses TRBV9 and TRBJ1-1, with 7 nucleotides matching TRBD1. Germline loops: CDR1 SGDLS, CDR2 YYNGEE. The CDR3 consists of 15 residues. The V segment lost 3 bases and the J segment 4 bases; nucleotides outside the gene matches: 9. The CDR3 loop is CASSATGYLSTEAFF. DNA for the CDR3: TGTGCCAGCAGCGCGACAGGGTATCTCAGCACTGAAGCTTTCTTT. Looking up the rest from reference TRBV9 and TRBJ1-1 gives the full variable domain: DSGVTQTPKHLITATGQRVTLRCSPRSGDLSVYWYQQSLDQGLQFLIQYYNGEERAKGNILERFSAQQFPDLHSELNLSSLELGDSALYFCASSATGYLSTEAFFGQGTRLTVV.

The rearrangement links TRBV19 to TRBJ2-2; no definite D call. With 1 base removed from V and 7 bases from J, the gap between germline ends came to 10 bases. CDR1 is LNHDA and CDR2 is SQIVND in the germline V gene (reference sequence). This CDR3 is built from 14 residues. The CDR3 is CASSIGQASGELFF. CDR3 DNA sequence: TGTGCCAGTAGTATAGGGCAAGCGAGCGGGGAGCTGTTTTTT.

The rearrangement joins TRBV5-6 to TRBJ1-2; a weak D match, TRBD1 (6 bases). Germline CDR1 reads SGHDT; CDR2 reads YYEEEE. Trimming removed 9 bases at V and 4 bases at J, with 13 bases between. There are 12 residues in the CDR3. The CDR3 DNA is TGTGCCACTAAAGACAGGCTCTATGGCTACACCTTC. Translation: CATKDRLYGYTF.

In this sample, this clone turned up once. The V gene is TRBV2, the J gene TRBJ2-3; 7 bases agree with TRBD1. This CDR3 region has 15 residues. Germline lookup yields CDR1 SNHLY and CDR2 FYNNEI. V trimming: 6 bases; J trimming: 5 bases; junction bases outside the gene matches: 11. For the CDR3, the DNA is TGTGCCAGCAGGTCTCGATCAGGGGGAAGAGATACGCAGTATTTT. Translating gives CASRSRSGGRDTQYF.

The V and J genes are TRBV5-1 and TRBJ2-1, with D perhaps matching TRBD2 (5 bases). In germline, CDR1 is SGHRS, CDR2 YFSETQ. This CDR3 comprises 14 residues. Trimming removed 4 bases at V and 9 bases at J, with 17 bases between. CDR3 amino acids: CASSPPPSSGEQFF. The CDR3 DNA follows: TGCGCCAGCAGCCCGCCGCCATCAAGCGGTGAGCAGTTCTTC.

The chain carries TRBV7-6 and TRBJ1-3, with D unresolved. This CDR3 is 15 amino acids long. V was trimmed by 5 bases and J by 0 bases, leaving 11 bases between them. Germline V gene lookup returns CDR1 SGHVS and CDR2 FNYEAQ. CDR3 sequence (DNA): TGTGCCAGCAGCCCTAGCCAGAACTCTGGAAACACCATATATTTT. Its protein is CASSPSQNSGNTIYF.

V gene TRBV7-9 combines with J gene TRBJ2-1; D might be TRBD1 (5 bases). V lost 5 bases and J 8 bases, leaving 19 bases between the germline ends. CDR1 is SEHNR and CDR2 is FQNEAQ in the germline V gene (reference sequence). The CDR3 length is 15 residues. CDR3 protein: CASSPPGSLGDEQFF. The CDR3 coding sequence is TGTGCCAGCAGCCCGCCAGGGTCCCTCGGTGATGAGCAGTTCTTC.

The chain carries TRBV7-9 and TRBJ2-1; 12 bases map to TRBD1. This CDR3 is built from 18 residues. Per germline, CDR1 SEHNR and CDR2 FQNEAQ (reference sequence). Trimming cost V 5 bases and J 1 base; bases outside gene matches: 9. CDR3: CASSTGTGGISSYNEQFF. CDR3 nucleotides: TGTGCCAGCAGCACCGGGACAGGGGGCATATCGTCCTACAATGAGCAGTTCTTC.

The chain has TRBV28 and TRBJ1-3; tentative D call: TRBD1 (6 bases). Germline assignment: CDR1 MDHEN and CDR2 SYDVKM. The CDR3 runs 15 residues. V gave up 3 bases and J gave up 4 bases, with 13 bases separating them. This CDR3 reads CASSFAGGFGNTIYF. CDR3 coding DNA: TGTGCCAGCAGTTTTGCGGGGGGCTTCGGAAACACCATATATTTT.

The chain carries TRBV6-5 and TRBJ1-2, with 11 nucleotides matching TRBD1. The ends lost 2 bases at V and 6 bases at J; junction bases unmatched: 5. Germline loops: CDR1 MNHEY, CDR2 SVGAGI. This CDR3 has 15 amino acids. The CDR3: CASSYGGQGVDGYTF. For the CDR3, the DNA is TGTGCCAGCAGTTACGGGGGACAGGGGGTAGATGGCTACACCTTC.

The genes are TRBV19 and TRBJ2-1; no clear D gene. Germline loops: CDR1 LNHDA, CDR2 SQIVND (reference sequence). The V end was cut by 6 bases, the J end by 7 bases, with 7 bases between. The CDR3 spans 11 residues. The CDR3 DNA follows: TGTGCCAGTAGAGTTGGTAATGAGCAGTTCTTC. Translating it yields CASRVGNEQFF. Supplemented by reference TRBV19 and TRBJ2-1, the full variable domain reads DGGITQSPKYLFRKEGQNVTLSCEQNLNHDAMYWYRQDPGQGLRLIYYSQIVNDFQKGDIAEGYSVSREKKESFPLTVTSAQKNPTAFYLCASRVGNEQFFGPGTRLTVL.

The DNA for the CDR3 is TGTGCCAGCAGTGCCGACAGGGGGCCTAACACTGAAGCTTTCTTT. Protein product: CASSADRGPNTEAFF. The chain has TRBV28 and TRBJ1-1; TRBD1 aligns across 10 bases. CDR3 length: 15 amino acids. J gave up 2 bases and V 5 bases, and 5 bases lay outside the gene matches. Germline V CDR1 and CDR2: MDHEN, SYDVKM.

This clone showed up just a few times. V usage is TRBV6-1 and J usage is TRBJ1-3, with TRBD1 matching over 8 bases. Losses at the gene ends were 6 bases for V and 5 bases for J; bases not matched to a gene: 9. The CDR3 has 15 residues. The germline V gene has CDR1 MNHNS and CDR2 SASEGT. The CDR3, as DNA: TGTGCCAGCAGCGAGACAGGGGACTTGAGAAACACCATATATTTT. It yields the protein CASSETGDLRNTIYF.

V gene TRBV6-5 combines with J gene TRBJ2-2; no definite D call. V dropped 7 bases and J dropped 6 bases, with 12 bases sitting between them. The V gene's germline CDR1 is MNHEY and CDR2 SVGAGI. This CDR3 comprises 13 residues. CDR3 sequence reads: CASTLSPAGELFF. The DNA of the CDR3 is TGTGCCAGCACCCTTAGTCCGGCCGGGGAGCTGTTTTTT.